This section outlines one T cell receptor (beta chain) sequence together with its context. The antigen this receptor binds is unknown. No quality values exist for individual bases; no much larger clone is one base distant. V gives up 5 bases and J gives up 0 bases, and the segment between their germline ends measures 11 bases. From its cysteine to its phenylalanine, the CDR3 spans 14 amino acids. Solely the CDR3 DNA is kept, with 42 bases framed from the first base. For CDR1 and CDR2, the germline V gene lists MDHEN and SYDVKM. Libraries came from the immunoSEQ multiplex PCR assay. The source study handled its data this way. To diagnose cytomegalovirus status from the catalog of TCR beta chain sequences, a statistical classification framework was built. TCRdb took over this immuneACCESS table, retaining in-frame rearrangements with V and J assigned. Such tables are incomplete; in checked studies, under half of the missing clones stem from an unresolved V gene, and the remainder is unexplained. The DNA gave D and trimming, while V, J and clone size come from that table. The sample data list about 150,000 clones, and 94% of these were observed just once. The ten largest clones take up over 1.5% of the sample.

Donors formed part of the validation cohort, which comprised about 130 subjects and was distinct from the first cohort of under 850 subjects. The source of the sample is a study of cytomegalovirus exposure and HLA in healthy donors (dated by TCRdb to about 2017). In terms of the full investigation: A later analysis indicated that the 120 or so validation repertoires were generated on the platform also employed for the 720 or so repertoires of the first cohort. The study was designed to test whether signatures of past pathogen exposure could be identified by cataloging public T cell receptors. In addition to the first cohort of 500 to 850 subjects, a separate validation cohort of 120 different subjects was used. To predict cytomegalovirus infection status, the study brought together high-throughput TCR immunosequencing, statistical association of individual TCRs with disease status, and machine learning.

General conclusions and limits of the study: Three of the identified cytomegalovirus-associated TCR beta chains were confirmed in vitro to be specific for cytomegalovirus antigens. Most TCR sequences were seen in very few donors, while some public TCRs were found in many individuals. Cytomegalovirus status was reported to be diagnosed by the classifier with high specificity and sensitivity in both the original and validation cohorts. A later analysis lacked HLA typing for the validation cohort, so it scored co-occurrence in that cohort across all 120 or so repertoires. A later analysis found that TCRs clustered in the first cohort also tended to co-occur in the 120 validation repertoires, with approximately 94% of cluster scores above 0. The authors suggested that the approach could potentially be generalized to other disease states and immunological phenotypes. A total of roughly 160 TCR beta chains were listed by the study as associated with cytomegalovirus.

The rearranged chain carries TRBV28 and TRBJ2-7; a tentative D match to TRBD2 spans 6 bases. The receptor comes from a man younger than 35 in good health and CMV-seropositive. The sample comprised PBMCs. The CDR3 region reads CASSPGLNSYEQYF. The nucleotide sequence reads as follows: TGTGCCAGCAGTCCAGGACTAAACTCCTACGAGCAGTACTTC.